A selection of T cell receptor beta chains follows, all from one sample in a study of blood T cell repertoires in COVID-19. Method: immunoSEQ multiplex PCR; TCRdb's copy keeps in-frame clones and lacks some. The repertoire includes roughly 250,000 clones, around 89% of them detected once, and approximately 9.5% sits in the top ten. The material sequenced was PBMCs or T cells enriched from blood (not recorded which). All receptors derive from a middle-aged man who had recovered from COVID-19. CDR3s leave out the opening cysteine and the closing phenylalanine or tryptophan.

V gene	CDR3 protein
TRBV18	ASSPTFGQTEAF
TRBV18	ASSLNPAAGGPTQY
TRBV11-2	ASRISGGSYNEQF
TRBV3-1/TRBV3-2	ASSQRGTSGQPQH
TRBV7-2	ASSSVAGAYEQY
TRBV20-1	SASPGQDNQPQH
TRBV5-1	ASSGSGARLGELF
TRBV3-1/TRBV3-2	ASSHETTGTGFSYEQY
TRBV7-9	ASSPGQGNSPLH
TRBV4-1	ASSQVRTGDGYT
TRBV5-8	ASSSYSYEQY
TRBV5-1	ASSPGAGYGYT
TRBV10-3	AIGPAGRADTQY
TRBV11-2	ASRPGTKYYEQY
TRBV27	ASSLLGGGDSEAF
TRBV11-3	ASSSPLAGGTDTQY
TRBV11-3	ASSIPWTSGGYEQY
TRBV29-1	STVGQNYEQY
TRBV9	ASSSYSYEAF
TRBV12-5	ASGGTSGSTGELF
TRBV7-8	ASSFDRVNTEAF
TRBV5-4	ASSSGQVNGELF
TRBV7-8	ASSLALSGNTEAF
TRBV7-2	ASSPIASGRGQINEQF
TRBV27	ASSNRGTSGRADVYEQY
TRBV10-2	ASSESAGGTGELF
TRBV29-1	SVKDWDSNTEAF
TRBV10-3	AISGTSASNEQF
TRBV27	ASRPLNRGRYHEQY
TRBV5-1	ASSLVWREGIRAKNIQY
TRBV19	ASSARQETQY
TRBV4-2	ASSQASGQGAMGYT
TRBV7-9	ASSLAVGVKNEQF
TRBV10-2	ASGGQVLNEKLF
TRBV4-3	ASSQETSGRMADTQY
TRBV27	ASSHISGSTSGSEYNEQF
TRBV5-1	ASSFTGTAYGYT
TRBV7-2	ASSLSLHQPQH
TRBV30	AWKGGDTQY
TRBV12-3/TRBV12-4	ASSLDAGPQY
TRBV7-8	ASSQTGYEQY
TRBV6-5	ASTGSISYEQY
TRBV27	ASSPASRGIGNQPQH
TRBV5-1	ASSLSLRVISGGNYNEQF
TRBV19	ASSLPGQGLVADTQY
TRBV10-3	AISDDRSNQPQH
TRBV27	ASSTAGARNTEAF
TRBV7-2	ASSSDLTGGYGYT
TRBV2	ASRGQIDYQETQY
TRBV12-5	ASGSPGRGFYGYT
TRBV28	ASSLAGIVGTDTQY
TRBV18	ASSRTSGGPQETQY